A single sample is the source of the 3 T cell receptor beta chains below, sequenced in a study of response to subunit inactivated influenza vaccine (dated by TCRdb to 2017 to 2018). Library preparation employed RT-PCR. Sequencing instrument: Illumina HiSeq 2500. Starting from the raw public reads, TCRdb applied fastp trimming at Q25, assembled clones with MiXCR and retained in-frame beta chains. Every entry covers one CDR3 protein and lists the most common genes and DNA from its rows. Across this sample there are 300,000 to 350,000 distinct CDR3 sequences, with just over 20% seen only once. The ten largest clones represent roughly 10% of the sample. This specimen was PBMCs from blood, taken roughly 20 months after vaccination. The receptors originated from a man aged 50 to 69 who received an inactivated influenza vaccine. Donor details come from another sample of the same person, matched by shared clones.

This clonotype was counted ten times or more. The chain links TRBV12-2 to TRBJ2-2; the D call TRBD1 from the table was never checked on the DNA. TRBV12-2 is tagged as a pseudogene. The CDR3 runs to 16 residues. In nucleotides, the CDR3 is TGTGCAAGTCGCCTGCACGAATCTTGGGGGTCCGGGGAGCTGTTTTTT. Protein product: CASRLHESWGSGELFF.

The chain carries TRBV19 and TRBJ2-1, with 7 bases identical to TRBD1. The CDR3 covers 16 residues. The germline CDR1 and CDR2 sequences are LNHDA and SQIVND (reference sequence). V lost 5 bases and J lost 1; bases outside the gene matches: 8. CDR3 nucleotide sequence: TGTGCCAGTAGTCCCCGACAGGGACCTTCCTACAATGAGCAGTTCTTC. It yields the protein CASSPRQGPSYNEQFF.

This clonotype was detected only a few times. The chain joins TRBV6-2 or TRBV6-3 to TRBJ1-6; 8 nucleotides align to TRBD1. Germline-derived CDR1 and CDR2 are MNHEY and SVGEGT. The CDR3 has 16 residues. V lost 1 base and J lost 6; bases outside the gene matches: 5. The CDR3 nucleotides read TGTGCCAGCAGTTACTGGGGGACAGGAATTAATTCACCCCTCCACTTT. It codes for CASSYWGTGINSPLHF.